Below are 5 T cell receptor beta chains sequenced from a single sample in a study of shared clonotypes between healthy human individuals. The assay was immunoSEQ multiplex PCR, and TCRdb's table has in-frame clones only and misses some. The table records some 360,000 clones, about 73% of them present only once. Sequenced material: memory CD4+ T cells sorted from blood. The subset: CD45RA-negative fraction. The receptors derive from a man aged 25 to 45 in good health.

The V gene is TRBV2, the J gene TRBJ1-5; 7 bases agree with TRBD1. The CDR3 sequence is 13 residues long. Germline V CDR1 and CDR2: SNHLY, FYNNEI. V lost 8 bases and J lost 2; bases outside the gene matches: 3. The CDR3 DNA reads TGTGCCAGCGGACAGGACCGCAATCAGCCCCAGCATTTT. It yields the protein CASGQDRNQPQHF.

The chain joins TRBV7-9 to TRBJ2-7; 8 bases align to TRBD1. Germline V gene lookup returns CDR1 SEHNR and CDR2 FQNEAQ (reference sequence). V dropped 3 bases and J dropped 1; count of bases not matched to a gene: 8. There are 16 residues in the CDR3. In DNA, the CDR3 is TGTGCCAGCAGCTTCGGACAGGGTATAGTGTCCTACGAGCAGTACTTC. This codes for CASSFGQGIVSYEQYF.

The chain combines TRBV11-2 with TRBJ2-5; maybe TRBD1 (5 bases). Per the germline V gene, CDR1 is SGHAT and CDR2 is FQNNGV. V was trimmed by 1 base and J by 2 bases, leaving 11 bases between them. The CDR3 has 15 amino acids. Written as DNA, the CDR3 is TGTGCCAGCAGCTTAGCCTTTACAGGACAAGAGACCCAGTACTTC. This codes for CASSLAFTGQETQYF.

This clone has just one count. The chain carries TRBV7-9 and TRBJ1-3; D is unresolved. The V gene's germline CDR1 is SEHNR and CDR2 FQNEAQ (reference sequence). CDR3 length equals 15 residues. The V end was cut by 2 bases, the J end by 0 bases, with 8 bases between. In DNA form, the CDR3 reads TGTGCCAGCAGCTTAAATTCAAACTCTGGAAACACCATATATTTT. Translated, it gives CASSLNSNSGNTIYF.

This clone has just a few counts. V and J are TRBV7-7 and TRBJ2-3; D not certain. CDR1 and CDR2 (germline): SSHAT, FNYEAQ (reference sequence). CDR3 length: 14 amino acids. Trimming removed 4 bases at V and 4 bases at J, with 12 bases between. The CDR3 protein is CASSSNTRADTQYF. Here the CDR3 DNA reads TGTGCCAGCAGCTCAAACACCCGGGCAGATACGCAGTATTTT.